This T cell receptor beta chain originates from a study of a mutant IDH1 vaccine in newly diagnosed glioma. At the level of the study: Vaccines were first given 4-6 weeks after radiotherapy alone, or with temozolomide cycles. Beforehand, treatment had been radiotherapy, temozolomide, or both; the majority received both.

Sample time point: week 23, last vaccination. A 20-mer mutant IDH1 peptide at 300 ug was injected subcutaneously with topical imiquimod. Every donor had a new WHO grade 3 or 4 astrocytoma that was IDH1-mutant, with loss of nuclear ATRX. Sequencing was performed with immunoSEQ multiplex PCR; in TCRdb, only in-frame clones are kept and a portion is missing. Of about 53,000 clones in the sample, about three quarters are singletons; the top ten hold around 8%. As for this clone: Its antigen is undetermined.

Study-wide points: Among all patients, vaccine-induced immune responses occurred in approximately 93%.

Source: PBMCs, taken from a glioma patient whose treatment included an IDH1 peptide vaccine. The sequence came from a middle-aged woman with glioma. Some clones in this sample may be carry-over from other donors' samples.

CDR3 sequence (DNA): TGCGCCAGCAGCCAGGGGGCCCACGAGACCCAGTACTTC. Translated, it gives CASSQGAHETQYF. This sequence joins TRBV4-3 and TRBJ2-5, with a possible D match to TRBD1 (6 bases). The CDR3 runs to 13 residues. The V gene's germline CDR1 is LGHNA and CDR2 YSLEER. Deletions cut 3 bases from V and 5 bases from J, with 10 bases between.